This TCR beta chain is drawn from a study of T-cell reconstitution after alpha-beta-depleted transplantation in children. The study's findings and limits: Several hundred expanded graft clones reportedly were the source of alpha-beta T cells about two months after transplant.

Preparation of the TCRbeta library used unique molecular identifiers. TCRdb analysed the PCR reads with MiXCR anew, one entry per CDR3 protein. This table holds hundreds of thousands of distinct CDR3 sequences, around 13% found once. Germline V gives CDR1 DFQATT, CDR2 SNEGSKA (reference sequence). This CDR3 has 12 residues. Trimming pared 7 bases from V and 0 bases from J, leaving 9 bases between. At least ten counts were recorded for this clonotype. Its antigen remains unidentified. The specimen was PBMCs, collected before TCRalphabeta/CD19-depleted stem cell transplant. This TCR was recovered from a girl aged 2 to 10 with congenital amegakaryocytic thrombocytopenia, due to receive a stem cell transplant. The chain is built from TRBV20-1 and TRBJ1-1; D might be TRBD1 (6 bases). This CDR3 reads CSVQGMNTEAFF. CDR3 coding DNA: TGCAGTGTACAGGGTATGAACACTGAAGCTTTCTTT.